The 24 T cell receptor beta chains in this list originate from one sample, sequenced in a study of CD8+CD57+ T cells in acquired aplastic anemia. Using genomic DNA as the template, TCR beta VDJ and CDR3 profiling was carried out. TCRdb redid the calling of the reads with MiXCR, one entry per CDR3 protein. The repertoire holds about 210,000 distinct CDR3 sequences, with approximately 60% as singletons. The sample comprised sorted CD4+, CD8+, or CD8+CD57+ T cells (not recorded which) from PBMCs. All receptors come from a human donor in good health.

In this sample, this clonotype turned up many times. The J gene is TRBJ1-3, the V gene TRBV27; D unclear. The V gene lost 6 bases and the J gene lost 3 bases, with 12 bases spanning the gap. CDR1 MNHEY and CDR2 SMNVEV come from the germline V gene (reference sequence). The CDR3 extends over 14 amino acids. The DNA of the CDR3 is TGTGCCAGCAGCTTAGCAGGTAGTGGAAACACCATATATTTT. Protein: CASSLAGSGNTIYF.

This clonotype was seen repeatedly, ten times or more. The chain recombines TRBV6-5 with TRBJ2-7; 10 bases are a match to TRBD1. With 5 bases clipped from V and 4 bases from J, the junction kept 14 bases outside the gene matches. The CDR3 is made up of 17 amino acids. Per germline, CDR1 MNHEY and CDR2 SVGAGI. CDR3 region: CASSTTILGQGLYEQYF. DNA of the CDR3: TGTGCCAGCAGTACAACCATTCTGGGACAGGGGTTGTACGAGCAGTACTTC.

V usage is TRBV20-1 and J usage is TRBJ1-1, with unresolved D. Per the germline V gene, CDR1 is DFQATT and CDR2 is SNEGSKA (reference sequence). This CDR3 region has 11 residues. Trimming shortened V by 0 bases and J by 8 bases, and 7 bases separated the two germline ends. Here the CDR3 reads CSARDRREAFF. Here the CDR3 DNA reads TGCAGTGCTAGAGATCGGAGAGAAGCTTTCTTT.

The chain carries TRBV20-1 and TRBJ2-4; a possible D gene is TRBD2 (5 bases). This CDR3 region has 9 residues. Per the germline V gene, CDR1 is DFQATT and CDR2 is SNEGSKA (reference sequence). Trimming took off 6 bases at V and 8 bases at J, with 5 bases between the two ends. CDR3 protein: CSAGDIQYF. For the CDR3, the DNA is TGCAGTGCCGGGGACATTCAGTACTTC.

As for this clonotype: The germline gene is not matched at one end of the junction; a read error may be the cause. V and J are TRBV11-2 and TRBJ2-7; tentatively, D is TRBD2 (5 bases). Germline V gene sequence: CDR1 SGHAT, CDR2 FQNNGV. The CDR3 is 13 residues long. CDR3 sequence: CASSTGKVYVQYF. Here the CDR3 DNA reads TGTGCCAGCAGCACCGGGAAAGTCTACGTGCAGTACTTC.

The chain uses TRBV5-1 and TRBJ2-7; 10 bases map to TRBD1. The CDR3 runs to 14 residues. V lost 6 bases to trimming and J lost 7 bases; unmatched junction nucleotides: 10. Germline values: CDR1 SGHRS, CDR2 YFSETQ. The CDR3 sequence: CASNQDRGNREQYF. The DNA of the CDR3 is TGCGCCAGCAACCAGGACAGGGGGAATCGGGAGCAGTACTTC.

This rearrangement joins TRBV19 to TRBJ1-1, with D maybe TRBD1 (6 bases). The germline gives CDR1 LNHDA, CDR2 SQIVND (reference sequence). Trimming removed 3 bases from V and 3 bases from J, with 8 bases in between. The CDR3 extends over 13 amino acids. CDR3 DNA: TGTGCCAGTAGTATGAAGGGGGACACTGAAGCTTTCTTT. Its translation is CASSMKGDTEAFF.

This clonotype was seen repeatedly, ten times or more. This rearrangement joins TRBV7-9 to TRBJ2-1; D gene uncertain. V lost 1 base, J lost 6 bases, and 13 bases lay in between. The germline CDR1 and CDR2 sequences are SEHNR and FQNEAQ (reference sequence). This CDR3 has 15 amino acids. Here the CDR3 reads CASSLGSPSINEQFF. CDR3 DNA: TGTGCCAGCAGCTTAGGCAGCCCCAGTATCAATGAGCAGTTCTTC.

This clonotype was detected ten times or more. This chain links TRBV4-2 with TRBJ1-5, with 7 bases lining up with TRBD1. Unmatched junction bases numbered 8, after V lost 5 bases and J lost 7 bases. CDR1 and CDR2 (germline): LGHNA, YNFKEQ. The CDR3 length is 14 residues. The DNA of the CDR3 is TGTGCCAGCAGCTCAGGGGGAGGGGGACAGCCCCAGCATTTT. It codes for CASSSGGGGQPQHF.

The chain has TRBV10-3 and TRBJ1-5, with TRBD1 as a possible D gene (5 bases). The V gene lost 6 bases and the J gene lost 3 bases, with 9 bases spanning the gap. The CDR3 extends over 13 amino acids. Germline V CDR1 and CDR2: ENHRY, SYGVKD. The CDR3 spells CAIRDISNQPQHF. The CDR3 DNA sequence: TGTGCCATCAGGGACATCTCCAATCAGCCCCAGCATTTT.

The genes are TRBV10-3 and TRBJ2-7; unclear D gene. The V gene's germline CDR1 is ENHRY and CDR2 SYGVKD. Trimming pared 10 bases from V and 7 bases from J, leaving 17 bases between. The CDR3 has 12 residues. CDR3 in amino acids: CASNWFRSEQYF. The CDR3 DNA reads TGTGCCAGCAATTGGTTCAGGTCAGAGCAGTACTTC.

Comment on this clonotype: One end of the junction is discordant with germline, which a read error may explain. This chain joins TRBV7-8 and TRBJ2-3, with D possibly matching TRBD2 (6 bases). Germline V CDR1 and CDR2: SGHVS, FQNEAQ. The CDR3 is 14 amino acids. This CDR3 reads CACSWTGGTDTQYF. The CDR3 coding sequence is TGTGCCTGCAGCTGGACGGGGGGCACAGATACGCAGTATTTT. The complete variable domain, with remaining parts taken from reference TRBV7-8 and TRBJ2-3, reads GAGVSQSPRYKVAKRGQDVALRCDPISGHVSLFWYQQALGQGPEFLTYFQNEAQLDKSGLPSDRFFAERPEGSVSTLKIQRTQQEDSAVYLCACSWTGGTDTQYFGPGTRLTVL.

This chain connects TRBV15 to TRBJ1-2; the D gene is possibly TRBD1 (5 bases). From germline, CDR1 is LNHNV and CDR2 YYDKDF (reference sequence). The CDR3 is made up of 15 amino acids. V dropped 0 bases and J dropped 2 bases, with 10 bases sitting between them. In nucleotides, the CDR3 is TGTGCCACCAGCAGAGATCTAGGGGTAAACTATGGCTACACCTTC. Amino acids: CATSRDLGVNYGYTF.

Concerning this clonotype: No conserved phenylalanine or tryptophan is present at the end of the CDR3, so a read error is the likely explanation. Because the CDR3's place on the DNA is in doubt, the DNA is left out and the CDR3 is given as listed by TCRdb. The genes are TRBV11-2 and TRBJ2-1. Germline V CDR1 and CDR2: SGHAT, FQNNGV. The CDR3 extends over 11 residues, inclusive of both ends. The CDR3 loop reads CASSLVLSSRV.

The count of this clonotype is one. This chain connects TRBV6-4 to TRBJ2-2; D call uncertain. With 2 bases removed from V and 1 base from J, the gap between germline ends came to 5 bases. CDR3 length: 14 amino acids. The germline CDR1 and CDR2 sequences are MRHNA and SNTAGT. Here the CDR3 reads CASSDKGNTGELFF. CDR3 bases: TGTGCCAGCAGTGACAAAGGGAACACCGGGGAGCTGTTTTTT.

This CDR3 is CASSGDRVYTEAFF. The CDR3 DNA is TGTGCCAGCTCGGGGGACAGAGTTTACACTGAAGCTTTCTTT. The gene calls are TRBV2 and TRBJ1-1; 7 bases are a match to TRBD1. The CDR3 runs to 14 residues. CDR1 is SNHLY and CDR2 is FYNNEI in the germline V gene. V was pared by 8 bases and J by 3 bases, with 9 bases of the junction left unmatched.

This clonotype has a count of ten or more. The chain has TRBV14 and TRBJ1-3; D call uncertain. Germline V gene sequence: CDR1 SGHDN, CDR2 FVKESK. V lost 1 base and J 5 bases, leaving 9 bases between the germline ends. CDR3 length: 14 amino acids. The CDR3 sequence: CASSQAGGRNTIYF. For the CDR3, the DNA is TGTGCCAGCAGCCAAGCGGGCGGAAGAAACACCATATATTTT.

The genes are TRBV7-3 and TRBJ2-5; either TRBD1 or TRBD2 may supply D (5 bases each). The CDR3 is 16 amino acids. The germline V gene encodes CDR1 SGHTA and CDR2 FQGTGA. Trimming took 4 bases from V and 5 from J, leaving 20 bases between them. The CDR3 protein is CASSSNGGHLRETQYF. The CDR3 DNA sequence: TGTGCCAGCAGCTCTAACGGAGGACATCTTCGGGAGACCCAGTACTTC.

The genes are TRBV9 and TRBJ2-2; 7 bases align to TRBD1. This CDR3 is 15 amino acids long. Germline values: CDR1 SGDLS, CDR2 YYNGEE. Germline trimming cut 4 bases from V and 7 bases from J; bases unmatched to any gene: 10. The CDR3 nucleotides read TGTGCCAGCAGCCGATCGACAGGGTTGGTCGGGGAGCTGTTTTTT. Translating gives CASSRSTGLVGELFF. The complete variable domain, with remaining parts taken from reference TRBV9 and TRBJ2-2, reads DSGVTQTPKHLITATGQRVTLRCSPRSGDLSVYWYQQSLDQGLQFLIQYYNGEERAKGNILERFSAQQFPDLHSELNLSSLELGDSALYFCASSRSTGLVGELFFGEGSRLTVL.

The gene calls are TRBV20-1 and TRBJ1-2, with a weak D call TRBD1 (5 bases). With 6 bases removed from V and 3 bases from J, the gap between germline ends came to 11 bases. Germline V gives CDR1 DFQATT, CDR2 SNEGSKA (reference sequence). The CDR3 runs 12 residues. CDR3 protein: CSALTVYYGYTF. The CDR3 nucleotides are TGCAGTGCCCTGACAGTCTACTATGGCTACACCTTC.

This clonotype was counted many times. V usage is TRBV6-1 and J usage is TRBJ2-7; 12 bases align to TRBD2. CDR1 and CDR2 from the germline V gene are MNHNS and SASEGT. V gave up 6 bases and J gave up 8 bases; unmatched junction bases: 14. The CDR3 loop spans 16 amino acids. The CDR3 DNA is TGTGCCAGCAGCCCAGGGTTGACTAGCGGGAGTATCCAGCAGTACTTC. Amino acid sequence: CASSPGLTSGSIQQYF.

The rearrangement links TRBV7-8 to TRBJ2-5; D is unclear. V gave up 6 bases and J gave up 5 bases, with 13 bases separating them. In germline, CDR1 is SGHVS, CDR2 FQNEAQ. The CDR3 runs 13 residues. For the CDR3, the DNA is TGTGCCAGCAGTCCGGACCCAGTCGAGACCCAGTACTTC. Its translation is CASSPDPVETQYF.

V usage is TRBV7-9 and J usage is TRBJ1-5; D is unclear. Germline values: CDR1 SEHNR, CDR2 FQNEAQ (reference sequence). The CDR3 contains 13 residues. V was pared by 2 bases and J by 5 bases, with 7 bases between. CDR3 in amino acids: CASSLRFDQPQHF. The CDR3 DNA follows: TGTGCCAGCAGCTTACGGTTCGATCAGCCCCAGCATTTT.

This clonotype was detected ten times or more. V is TRBV4-3 and J is TRBJ1-1; 8 nucleotides align to TRBD1. After removal of 4 bases from V and 6 bases from J, the junction contained 19 bases not matched to a gene. This CDR3 comprises 18 residues. Per the germline V gene, CDR1 is LGHNA and CDR2 is YSLEER. CDR3 bases: TGCGCCAGCAGCCCCACGACAGGGGTTCAGTGGGGAACAGCTGAAGCTTTCTTT. Translated: CASSPTTGVQWGTAEAFF.